A single T cell receptor (beta chain) is shown here with its context. This entry comes from a study of shared clonotypes between healthy human individuals. On the study more broadly: Each donor had three CD4 naive, three CD4 memory, two CD8 naive and one CD8 memory plate.

The naive CD8 fraction comprised CD45RO-negative cells positively selected for CCR7 and excluded terminally differentiated effector memory CD45RA+ cells. Data came from immunoSEQ multiplex PCR; TCRdb stores just in-frame clones and leaves some out. The data hold roughly 2,000,000 clones, with about 95% observed a single time. Germline CDR1 reads SEHNR; CDR2 reads FQNEAQ (reference sequence). The length of the CDR3 is 17 residues. V shed 1 base and J 0 bases; nucleotides not matched to a gene: 6. V is TRBV7-9 and J is TRBJ1-3, with 7 bases that match TRBD1. The sample comprised naive CD8+ T cells sorted from blood. The receptor comes from a man between 18 and 29 years old in good health. The DNA for the CDR3 is TGTGCCAGCAGCTTAGAGAGACAGGGTCTCTCTGGAAACACCATATATTTT. Its protein is CASSLERQGLSGNTIYF.